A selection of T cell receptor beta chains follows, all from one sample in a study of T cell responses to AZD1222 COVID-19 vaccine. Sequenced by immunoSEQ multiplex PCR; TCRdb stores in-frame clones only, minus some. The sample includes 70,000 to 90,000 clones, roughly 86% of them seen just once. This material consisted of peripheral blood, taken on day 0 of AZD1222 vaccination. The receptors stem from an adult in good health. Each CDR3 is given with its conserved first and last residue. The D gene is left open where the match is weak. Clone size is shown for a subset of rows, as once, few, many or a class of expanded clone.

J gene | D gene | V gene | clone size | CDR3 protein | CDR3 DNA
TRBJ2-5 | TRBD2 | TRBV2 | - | CASSELAGVMGETQYF | TGTGCCAGCAGTGAACTAGCGGGAGTGATGGGAGAGACCCAGTACTTC
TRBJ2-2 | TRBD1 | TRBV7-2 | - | CASSSRGLGELFF | TGTGCCAGCAGTTCCAGGGGGTTAGGGGAGCTGTTTTTT
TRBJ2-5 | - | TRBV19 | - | CARFRTAHQETQYF | TGTGCCAGATTTAGGACAGCACATCAAGAGACCCAGTACTTC
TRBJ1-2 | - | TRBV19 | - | CASSSLKGRQLYGYTF | TGTGCCAGTAGTAGTCTAAAGGGACGGCAACTCTATGGCTACACCTTC
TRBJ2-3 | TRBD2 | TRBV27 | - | CASSFQGGTDTQYF | TGTGCCAGCAGTTTTCAGGGAGGGACAGATACGCAGTATTTT
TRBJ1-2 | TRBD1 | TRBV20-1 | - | CSASSRTGLDYTF | TGCAGTGCTAGTTCCCGGACAGGTCTGGACTACACCTTC
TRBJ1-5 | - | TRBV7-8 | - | CASSLALASAERPQHF | TGTGCCAGCAGCTTAGCGCTGGCGTCAGCTGAGAGGCCCCAGCATTTT
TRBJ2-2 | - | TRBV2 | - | CASSKIASGELFF | TGTGCCAGCTCAAAAATAGCATCCGGGGAGCTGTTTTTT
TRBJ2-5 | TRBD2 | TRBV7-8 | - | CASSLTPLAGEETQYF | TGTGCCAGCAGCTTAACCCCACTAGCGGGGGAAGAGACCCAGTACTTC
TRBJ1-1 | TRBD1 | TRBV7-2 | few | CASSLVPGGNTEAFF | TGTGCCAGCAGCTTGGTTCCAGGGGGCAACACTGAAGCTTTCTTT
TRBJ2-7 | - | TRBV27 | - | CASSPSRSSSGEQYF | TGTGCCAGCAGTCCCTCTCGTTCTAGCTCTGGCGAGCAGTACTTC
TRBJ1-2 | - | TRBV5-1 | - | CASSLRQANYGYTF | TGCGCCAGCAGCTTGCGGCAGGCCAACTATGGCTACACCTTC
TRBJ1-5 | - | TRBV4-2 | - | CASSQDRAQPQHF | TGTGCCAGCAGCCAAGATAGGGCCCAGCCCCAGCATTTT
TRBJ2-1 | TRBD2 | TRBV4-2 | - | CASSSPGLAGYAQFF | TGTGCCAGCAGCTCCCCGGGGCTAGCGGGATATGCGCAGTTCTTC
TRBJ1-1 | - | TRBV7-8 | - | CAAKKQDLNTEAFF | TGTGCCGCTAAAAAACAGGACCTGAACACTGAAGCTTTCTTT
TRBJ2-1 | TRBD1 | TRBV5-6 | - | CASSLGGQGVGEQFF | TGTGCCAGCAGCTTGGGGGGACAGGGGGTAGGAGAGCAGTTCTTC
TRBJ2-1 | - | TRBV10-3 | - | CAIAQGTVNEQFF | TGTGCCATCGCACAAGGGACTGTCAATGAGCAGTTCTTC
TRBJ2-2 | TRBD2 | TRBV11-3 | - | CASSLGSSGKVAGELFF | TGTGCCAGCAGCTTAGGGTCTAGCGGGAAGGTCGCCGGGGAGCTGTTTTTT
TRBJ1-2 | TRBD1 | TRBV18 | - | CASSPGTGFVYGYTF | TGTGCCAGCTCACCTGGGACAGGGTTCGTCTATGGCTACACCTTC
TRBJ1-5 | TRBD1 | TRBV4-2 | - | CASSQDPRGQGRNQPQHF | TGTGCCAGCAGCCAAGATCCCCGGGGACAGGGAAGAAATCAGCCCCAGCATTTT
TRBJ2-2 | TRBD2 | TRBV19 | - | CASSISGSIRAGELFF | TGTGCCAGTAGTATAAGCGGGAGTATTAGGGCCGGGGAGCTGTTTTTT
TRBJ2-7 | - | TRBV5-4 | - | CASSLGLTPYEQYF | TGTGCCAGCAGCTTGGGACTTACCCCCTACGAGCAGTACTTC
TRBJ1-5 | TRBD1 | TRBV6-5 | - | CAGGQNFNQPQHF | TGTGCCGGGGGACAGAACTTCAATCAGCCCCAGCATTTT
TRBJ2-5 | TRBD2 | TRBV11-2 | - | CASSLTGLVQETQYF | TGTGCCAGCAGCTTAACGGGACTAGTCCAAGAGACCCAGTACTTC
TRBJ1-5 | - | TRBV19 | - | CASSIGPEGPHQPQHF | TGTGCCAGTAGTATAGGGCCCGAAGGGCCCCATCAGCCCCAGCATTTT
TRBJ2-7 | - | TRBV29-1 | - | CSVDWDGTYEQYF | TGCAGCGTTGACTGGGACGGAACCTACGAGCAGTACTTC
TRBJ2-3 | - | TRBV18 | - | CASSSLAITDTQYF | TGTGCCAGCTCTTCCTTGGCGATCACAGATACGCAGTATTTT
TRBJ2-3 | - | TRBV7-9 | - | CASTTGDRSQYF | TGTGCCAGCACTACGGGGGACAGATCGCAGTATTTT
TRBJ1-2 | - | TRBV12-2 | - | CASRLARQGCTFYGYTF | TGTGCAAGTCGCTTAGCGCGGCAGGGATGCACCTTCTATGGCTACACCTTC
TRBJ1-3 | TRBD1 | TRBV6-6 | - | CASARGTGGVGNTIYF | TGTGCCAGTGCCCGCGGGACAGGGGGTGTTGGAAACACCATATATTTT
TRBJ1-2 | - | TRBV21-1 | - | CASSKRTGRNYGYTF | TGTGCCAGCAGCAAGAGGACAGGGAGAAACTATGGCTACACCTTC
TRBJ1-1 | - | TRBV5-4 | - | CASSVTRGTEAFF | TGTGCCAGCAGCGTGACTAGGGGTACTGAAGCTTTCTTT
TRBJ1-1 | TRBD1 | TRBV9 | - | CASTDIRQGIGNTEAFF | TGTGCCAGCACCGATATTAGACAGGGGATTGGAAACACTGAAGCTTTCTTT
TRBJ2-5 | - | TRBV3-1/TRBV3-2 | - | CASSPSLRQQETQYF | TGTGCCAGCAGCCCGTCCTTGCGACAGCAAGAGACCCAGTACTTC
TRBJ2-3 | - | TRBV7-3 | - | CASSLLGAGDTQYF | TGTGCCAGCAGCTTATTGGGGGCTGGAGATACGCAGTATTTT
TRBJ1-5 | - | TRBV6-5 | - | CASRQMADYGPQHF | TGTGCCAGCAGACAAATGGCGGACTATGGGCCCCAGCATTTT